One sample yielded the 31 T cell receptor beta chains listed below, sequenced in a study of blood T cell repertoires in COVID-19 (dated by TCRdb to between 2020 and 2021). Library method: the immunoSEQ multiplex PCR assay. In its TCRdb copy, this immuneACCESS table keeps in-frame sequences only and misses some clones. Where compared with another copy, unresolved V genes explain less than half of these, and the others have no known cause. The sample contains around 140,000 clones, 75% to 85% of them found a single time. Approximately 3.4% of the sample belongs to the ten largest clones. Sequencing was performed on peripheral blood. Source of these receptors: a man between 65 and 80 years old who had recovered from COVID-19.

The chain links TRBV6-6 to TRBJ2-7; perhaps TRBD1 as D (6 bases). Per the germline V gene, CDR1 is MNHNY and CDR2 is SVGAGI (reference sequence). Trimming removed 10 bases at V and 0 bases at J, with 16 bases between. The CDR3 is 14 residues long. The CDR3 sequence: CATRPGDLSYEQYF. The CDR3 DNA reads TGTGCCACACGCCCAGGGGACCTCTCCTACGAGCAGTACTTC.

The chain uses TRBV5-1 and TRBJ1-4; 7 positions match TRBD1. CDR1 is SGHRS and CDR2 is YFSETQ in the germline V gene. V was clipped by 9 bases and J by 8 bases; unmatched bases: 10. The CDR3 extends over 13 amino acids. CDR3 sequence: CANPTGFREKLFF. The CDR3 nucleotides are TGCGCCAACCCGACAGGGTTTAGGGAAAAACTGTTTTTT.

The rearrangement joins TRBV19 to TRBJ2-7; 7 bases align to TRBD2. V lost 6 bases, J lost 7 bases, and 9 bases stayed unmatched. This CDR3 comprises 13 residues. Per the germline V gene, CDR1 is LNHDA and CDR2 is SQIVND (reference sequence). For the CDR3, the DNA is TGTGCCAGTAGCCTCAGCGGGAAGGGAGAGCAGTACTTC. This translates into CASSLSGKGEQYF.

The chain is built from TRBV7-9 and TRBJ2-6; the match to TRBD1 covers 7 bases. CDR3 length equals 17 residues. After removal of 4 bases from V and 4 bases from J, the junction contained 10 bases not matched to a gene. CDR1 and CDR2 (germline): SEHNR, FQNEAQ (reference sequence). CDR3 loop: CASSSYTRGSGANVLTF. CDR3 nucleotide sequence: TGTGCCAGCAGCTCTTATACCAGGGGGAGCGGGGCCAACGTCCTGACTTTC.

This chain joins TRBV6-5 and TRBJ1-1; 9 bases line up with TRBD1. The germline V gene has CDR1 MNHEY and CDR2 SVGAGI. V lost 7 bases to trimming and J lost 5 bases; unmatched junction nucleotides: 2. The CDR3 loop spans 12 amino acids. CDR3 bases: TGTGCCAGCACGGACAGGGGAACTGAAGCTTTCTTT. This codes for CASTDRGTEAFF.

This sequence joins TRBV27 and TRBJ2-7; the match to TRBD1 covers 8 bases. V lost 0 bases to trimming and J lost 6 bases; unmatched junction nucleotides: 10. Per the germline V gene, CDR1 is MNHEY and CDR2 is SMNVEV (reference sequence). The CDR3 has 16 residues. This chain's CDR3 is CASSLSSRQGFGEQYF. The CDR3 DNA reads TGTGCCAGCAGTTTATCGAGCCGACAGGGGTTCGGCGAGCAGTACTTC.

The chain recombines TRBV29-1 with TRBJ2-3; 9 nucleotides match TRBD2. Looked up from germline, CDR1 is SQVTM and CDR2 is ANQGSEA. The junction had 10 bases not matched to a gene; V was cut back by 6 bases and J by 3 bases. The CDR3 extends over 15 amino acids. The CDR3, as DNA: TGCAGCGTCCGCGGGGGGGTTTTCAGTACAGATACGCAGTATTTT. Protein product: CSVRGGVFSTDTQYF.

This chain connects TRBV28 to TRBJ2-7; 7 nucleotides match TRBD2. The junction had 13 bases not matched to a gene; V was cut back by 8 bases and J by 0 bases. CDR3 length: 16 amino acids. Germline V CDR1 and CDR2: MDHEN, SYDVKM. CDR3 residues: CASSLLGGLSSYEQYF. The CDR3 DNA sequence: TGTGCCAGCTCCCTCTTGGGGGGGTTAAGCTCCTACGAGCAGTACTTC. Full variable domain (rest looked up from reference TRBV28 and TRBJ2-7): DVKVTQSSRYLVKRTGEKVFLECVQDMDHENMFWYRQDPGLGLRLIYFSYDVKMKEKGDIPEGYSVSREKKERFSLILESASTNQTSMYLCASSLLGGLSSYEQYFGPGTRLTVT.

The chain recombines TRBV7-9 with TRBJ2-5; no clear D gene. There are 14 residues in the CDR3. Looked up from germline, CDR1 is SEHNR and CDR2 is FQNEAQ (reference sequence). Trimming took 3 bases from V and 1 from J, leaving 9 bases between them. The CDR3 sequence: CASSFSGSQETQYF. CDR3 nucleotides: TGTGCCAGCAGCTTCTCAGGCAGCCAAGAGACCCAGTACTTC.

Only one count was recorded for this clone. The chain is built from TRBV15 and TRBJ2-3; D might be TRBD1 (6 bases). Germline values: CDR1 LNHNV, CDR2 YYDKDF (reference sequence). The V and J ends lost 5 bases and 7 bases respectively, with 13 bases between them. This CDR3 is built from 13 residues. Here the CDR3 DNA reads TGTGCCACCAGCTCTCGGACAGACTATACGCAGTATTTT. Translating gives CATSSRTDYTQYF.

The genes are TRBV10-2 and TRBJ2-7; D is possibly TRBD1 (5 bases). V gave up 3 bases and J gave up 2 bases, with 14 bases separating them. Looked up from germline, CDR1 is WSHSY and CDR2 is SAAADI. CDR3 length: 15 residues. DNA for the CDR3: TGCGCCAGCAGTGATCAGGCAGGGAAAACCTACGAGCAGTACTTC. Encoded protein: CASSDQAGKTYEQYF.

This clone was seen ten or more times. The genes are TRBV27 and TRBJ1-1, with D hard to call. Germline V gene lookup returns CDR1 MNHEY and CDR2 SMNVEV (reference sequence). CDR3 size: 16 residues. With 7 bases removed from V and 1 base from J, the gap between germline ends came to 19 bases. CDR3 amino acids: CASILDSQRQNTEAFF. The CDR3, as DNA: TGTGCCAGCATCTTGGACTCACAGAGACAGAACACTGAAGCTTTCTTT.

V gene TRBV9 combines with J gene TRBJ2-3, with 7 positions matching TRBD1. The CDR3 totals 16 residues. Germline assignment: CDR1 SGDLS and CDR2 YYNGEE. J lost 0 bases, V lost 3 bases, and 7 bases had no gene match. CDR3 amino acids: CASSARQGISTDTQYF. The CDR3 DNA sequence: TGTGCCAGCAGCGCCCGACAGGGTATAAGCACAGATACGCAGTATTTT. Filled out from reference TRBV9 and TRBJ2-3, the complete variable domain reads DSGVTQTPKHLITATGQRVTLRCSPRSGDLSVYWYQQSLDQGLQFLIQYYNGEERAKGNILERFSAQQFPDLHSELNLSSLELGDSALYFCASSARQGISTDTQYFGPGTRLTVL.

This clone was seen a handful of times. For the CDR3, the DNA is TGTGCCTGGAGTGTAACTAGCGGGAGCGGTCGCAATGAGCAGTTCTTC. Translated: CAWSVTSGSGRNEQFF. The V gene is TRBV30, the J gene TRBJ2-1; 11 bases are shared with TRBD2. Trimming at V came to 0 bases and at J to 6 bases, leaving 7 bases not matched to a gene. Germline V gives CDR1 GTSNPN, CDR2 SVGIG (reference sequence). This CDR3 region has 16 residues.

This clone was recorded only once. The chain recombines TRBV5-1 with TRBJ2-5; TRBD1 agrees at 7 bases. V lost 4 bases, J lost 2 bases, and 8 bases stayed unmatched. Germline CDR1 SGHRS, CDR2 YFSETQ. The CDR3 has 15 residues. This chain's CDR3 is CASSQGDGSQETQYF. For the CDR3, the DNA is TGCGCCAGCAGCCAGGGGGATGGCAGTCAAGAGACCCAGTACTTC.

V gene TRBV27 combines with J gene TRBJ2-7; 9 bases align to TRBD1. Germline CDR1 reads MNHEY; CDR2 reads SMNVEV (reference sequence). V lost 6 bases and J lost 4; bases outside the gene matches: 7. This CDR3 is 14 amino acids long. CDR3 residues: CASSLQGAIYEQYF. The CDR3 nucleotides are TGTGCCAGCAGCCTACAGGGGGCGATATACGAGCAGTACTTC.

The V call is TRBV2, the J call TRBJ2-1; TRBD2 agrees at 8 bases. V shed 4 bases, J shed 0 bases, and the junction held 8 bases outside the gene matches. Germline V gene sequence: CDR1 SNHLY, CDR2 FYNNEI. The CDR3 runs 17 residues. The CDR3 loop reads CASSVQVGTSSYNEQFF. The DNA of the CDR3 is TGTGCCAGCAGTGTGCAAGTCGGGACTAGCTCCTACAATGAGCAGTTCTTC.

The chain has TRBV4-1 and TRBJ2-3, with a tentative D call TRBD2 (6 bases). Germline V lookup: CDR1 MGHRA, CDR2 YSYEKL. Trimming left V 0 bases short and J 2 bases short, with 21 bases between. CDR3 length equals 19 residues. Written as DNA, the CDR3 is TGCGCCAGCAGCCAAGATCCGGCGATAGCGGAAGACCTCACAGATACGCAGTATTTT. This codes for CASSQDPAIAEDLTDTQYF.

V is TRBV19 and J is TRBJ1-1; a weak D match, TRBD1 (5 bases). The CDR3 has 14 amino acids. V shed 4 bases and J shed 4 bases, with 13 bases lying between them. CDR1 is LNHDA, CDR2 SQIVND, per germline (reference sequence). The CDR3 reads CASSRILRGTEAFF. Here the CDR3 DNA reads TGTGCCAGTAGTAGGATCCTTAGGGGCACTGAAGCTTTCTTT.

The chain is built from TRBV11-2 and TRBJ2-7; 7 bases line up with TRBD1. The CDR3 runs 16 residues. Germline V gene sequence: CDR1 SGHAT, CDR2 FQNNGV. With 1 base clipped from V and 2 bases from J, the junction kept 8 bases outside the gene matches. This chain's CDR3 is CASSLVSAGGTYEQYF. The CDR3 DNA is TGTGCCAGCAGCTTAGTCTCGGCAGGGGGTACCTACGAGCAGTACTTC.

The chain is built from TRBV11-2 and TRBJ2-7; unclear D gene. This CDR3 has 18 residues. Looked up from germline, CDR1 is SGHAT and CDR2 is FQNNGV. Trimming stripped 2 bases from V and 4 bases from J, with 24 bases between. The CDR3 nucleotides are TGTGCCAGCAGCTTAAACGCCCTGGGCTTCGGCAAGATGTACGAGCAGTACTTC. Translation gives CASSLNALGFGKMYEQYF.

The chain couples TRBV4-2 to TRBJ2-7, with 7 bases aligning to TRBD2. Germline loops: CDR1 LGHNA, CDR2 YNFKEQ. Trimming took 1 base from V and 5 from J; bases not matched to a gene: 11. The CDR3 length is 16 residues. CDR3 nucleotide sequence: TGTGCCAGCAGCCAAGGAGTATCAGCGGGACGCGACGAGCAGTACTTC. Encoded protein: CASSQGVSAGRDEQYF.

The chain joins TRBV6-5 to TRBJ2-5; D remains ambiguous. CDR3 size: 14 residues. Trimming removed 2 bases at V and 5 bases at J, with 12 bases between. The germline CDR1 and CDR2 sequences are MNHEY and SVGAGI. CDR3 DNA sequence: TGTGCCAGCAGTTACGCCGGGTGGCGGGAGACCCAGTACTTC. The encoded protein is CASSYAGWRETQYF.

Only one count was recorded for this clone. The J gene is TRBJ1-1, the V gene TRBV7-9; possibly TRBD1 for D (6 bases). Germline CDR1 reads SEHNR; CDR2 reads FQNEAQ (reference sequence). This CDR3 contains 15 residues. Trimming left V 6 bases short and J 2 bases short, with 16 bases between. CDR3 amino acids: CASRPKTGPNTEAFF. The CDR3 coding sequence is TGTGCCAGCAGACCCAAGACAGGCCCTAACACTGAAGCTTTCTTT. The full variable domain, rest sourced from reference TRBV7-9 and TRBJ1-1, is DTGVSQNPRHKITKRGQNVTFRCDPISEHNRLYWYRQTLGQGPEFLTYFQNEAQLEKSRLLSDRFSAERPKGSFSTLEIQRTEQGDSAMYLCASRPKTGPNTEAFFGQGTRLTVV.

This chain connects TRBV5-1 to TRBJ1-2; 7 positions match TRBD1. This CDR3 region has 14 residues. Germline lookup yields CDR1 SGHRS and CDR2 YFSETQ. The V segment lost 6 bases and the J segment 4 bases; nucleotides outside the gene matches: 9. CDR3 sequence reads: CASNQGGIGYGYTF. In DNA, the CDR3 is TGCGCCAGCAACCAAGGGGGCATCGGCTATGGCTACACCTTC. Full variable domain (rest looked up from reference TRBV5-1 and TRBJ1-2): KAGVTQTPRYLIKTRGQQVTLSCSPISGHRSVSWYQQTPGQGLQFLFEYFSETQRNKGNFPGRFSGRQFSNSRSEMNVSTLELGDSALYLCASNQGGIGYGYTFGSGTRLTVV.

The CDR3 loop is CASRFGPDRGETQYF. CDR3 bases: TGTGCCAGCAGGTTTGGTCCGGACAGGGGAGAGACCCAGTACTTC. The rearrangement joins TRBV27 to TRBJ2-5, with 9 bases that match TRBD1. CDR3 length: 15 amino acids. Germline V gene data show CDR1 as MNHEY and CDR2 as SMNVEV (reference sequence). Unmatched junction bases numbered 9, after V lost 6 bases and J lost 4 bases.

The chain carries TRBV6-5 and TRBJ2-1; D is perhaps TRBD1 (6 bases). Germline V gene lookup returns CDR1 MNHEY and CDR2 SVGAGI. This CDR3 comprises 14 residues. Trimming shortened V by 2 bases and J by 9 bases, and 14 bases separated the two germline ends. CDR3 DNA sequence: TGTGCCAGCAGTTACCCGGCAGGGGCCGGTGAGCAGTTCTTC. The encoded protein is CASSYPAGAGEQFF.

The chain employs TRBV6-5 and TRBJ1-1, with D perhaps TRBD1 (5 bases). CDR1 and CDR2 (germline): MNHEY, SVGAGI. The CDR3 covers 14 residues. Trimming took 2 bases from V and 3 from J, leaving 10 bases between them. The CDR3 loop reads CASSYARGDTEAFF. CDR3 bases: TGTGCCAGCAGTTACGCGCGGGGGGACACTGAAGCTTTCTTT.

The chain is built from TRBV18 and TRBJ2-7, with 8 bases lining up with TRBD1. The V segment lost 3 bases and the J segment 5 bases; nucleotides outside the gene matches: 3. The length of the CDR3 is 13 residues. CDR1 is KGHSH, CDR2 LQKENI, per germline. The CDR3 here is CASSPDREDEQYF. The CDR3 DNA reads as TGTGCCAGCTCACCGGACAGGGAGGACGAGCAGTACTTC.

The V and J genes are TRBV20-1 and TRBJ2-2; 12 nucleotides match TRBD2. The V segment lost 3 bases and the J segment 5 bases; nucleotides outside the gene matches: 1. Germline CDR1 reads DFQATT; CDR2 reads SNEGSKA (reference sequence). The CDR3 is made up of 14 amino acids. The CDR3 region is CSASLAGGTGELFF. The CDR3 nucleotides are TGCAGTGCTAGTCTAGCGGGAGGGACCGGGGAGCTGTTTTTT.

The sample holds a few counts of this clone. The J gene is TRBJ2-1, the V gene TRBV13, with D maybe TRBD2 (5 bases). The V and J ends lost 4 bases and 1 base respectively, with 11 bases between them. CDR1 is PRHDT, CDR2 FYEKMQ, per germline (reference sequence). The CDR3 spans 15 residues. CDR3 protein: CASSSDYSSYNEQFF. The DNA of the CDR3 is TGTGCCAGCAGCTCCGACTACTCGTCCTACAATGAGCAGTTCTTC. Variable domain in full (rest from reference TRBV13 and TRBJ2-1): AAGVIQSPRHLIKEKRETATLKCYPIPRHDTVYWYQQGPGQDPQFLISFYEKMQSDKGSIPDRFSAQQFSDYHSELNMSSLELGDSALYFCASSSDYSSYNEQFFGPGTRLTVL.